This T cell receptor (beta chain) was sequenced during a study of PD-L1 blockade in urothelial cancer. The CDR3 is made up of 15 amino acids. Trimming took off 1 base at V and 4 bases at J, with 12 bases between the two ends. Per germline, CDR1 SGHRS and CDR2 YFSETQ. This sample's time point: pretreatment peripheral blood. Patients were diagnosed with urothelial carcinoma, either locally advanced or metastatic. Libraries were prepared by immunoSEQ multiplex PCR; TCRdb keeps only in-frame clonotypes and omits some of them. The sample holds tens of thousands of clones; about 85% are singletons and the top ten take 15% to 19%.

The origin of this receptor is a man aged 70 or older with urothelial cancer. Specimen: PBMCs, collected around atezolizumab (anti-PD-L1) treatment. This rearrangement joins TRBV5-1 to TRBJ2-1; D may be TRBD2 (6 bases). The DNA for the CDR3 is TGCGCCAGCAGCTTGAGTGGAGGGCCGTACAATGAGCAGTTCTTC. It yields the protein CASSLSGGPYNEQFF.